This T cell receptor (beta chain) was sequenced during a study of neoadjuvant nivolumab and ipilimumab in lung cancer (dated by TCRdb to about 2020). Regarding the research as a whole: In the NEOSTAR trial, nivolumab was administered intravenously at 3 mg/kg on days 1, 15 and 29, and the combination arm also received ipilimumab 1 mg/kg on day 1 only. The study compared TCR repertoires in pretherapy (baseline) peripheral blood with TCR repertoires in tumors resected at surgery following neoadjuvant immune checkpoint blockade. The major pathologic response (MPR) rate in the intention-to-treat population in each study arm was designated as the primary trial endpoint. Seven patients had matched pretherapy and resected tumor pairs analyzed, with four treated with nivolumab and three with nivolumab plus ipilimumab. Of the 45 or so patients with operable NSCLC treated in the trial, roughly 23 were randomized to nivolumab monotherapy and 21 to nivolumab plus ipilimumab.

The paper's findings and limits, for the study overall: Pretherapy blood TCR richness correlated positively with richness in tumors resected after neoadjuvant therapy (Spearman R ≈ 0.86). No significant correlation was found between TCR clonality and pathologic tumor regression, and only a single major-pathologic-response sample was available for the analysis of TCR clonality versus pathologic tumor regression. A small number of samples underwent TCR sequencing. From pretherapy to surgery, tumor T-cell richness and clonality increased in three of three dual-therapy tumors but in only two of four nivolumab-treated tumors. Compared with tumor-adjacent uninvolved lung, resected tumors had greater TCR richness and clonality, and increases showed up in more of the dual-therapy-treated tumors.

Receptors were amplified or captured by the immunoSEQ multiplex PCR assay. Turning to the authors' computational methods: Richness and clonality were used to summarize the repertoires, and clones that significantly expanded or contracted between pre- and post-therapy samples were identified. TCRdb carries this immuneACCESS record with in-frame sequences only. Its versions omit some clonotypes, under half of them owing to an unresolved V gene in the studies checked, with the rest unexplained. V, J and clone size were drawn from that table, and D and trimming were deduced from the DNA. For this sample the table gives about 17,000 clones, of which around 69% were detected only once. In total, the top ten clones hold about 8% of the sample. The sample's time point label is to be understood as: at surgical resection after neoadjuvant nivolumab +/- ipilimumab. Samples came from the phase 2 randomized NEOSTAR trial, which tested neoadjuvant nivolumab or nivolumab plus ipilimumab followed by surgery in operable NSCLC.

Of note for this clone: The antigen it binds to is not known. There are no base qualities to consult, and no much larger clone falls within one base.

The germline V gene specifies MNHNS as CDR1 and SASEGT as CDR2. The CDR3, from cysteine to phenylalanine, totals 13 residues. The read is trimmed to its CDR3 DNA, 39 bases read in frame from base 1. V was cut back by 2 bases and J by 9 bases, leaving a gap of 8 bases between them. This specimen was tumor tissue, taken after neoadjuvant nivolumab, alone or with ipilimumab, at or shortly before surgery. In this chain, TRBV6-1 is recombined with TRBJ1-6; the D gene is perhaps TRBD1, from 5 matching bases. The origin of this receptor is an adult with non-small cell lung cancer. The DNA reads TGTGCCAGCAGTGAATTGGGACGTTCACCCCTCCACTTT. It codes for CASSELGRSPLHF.